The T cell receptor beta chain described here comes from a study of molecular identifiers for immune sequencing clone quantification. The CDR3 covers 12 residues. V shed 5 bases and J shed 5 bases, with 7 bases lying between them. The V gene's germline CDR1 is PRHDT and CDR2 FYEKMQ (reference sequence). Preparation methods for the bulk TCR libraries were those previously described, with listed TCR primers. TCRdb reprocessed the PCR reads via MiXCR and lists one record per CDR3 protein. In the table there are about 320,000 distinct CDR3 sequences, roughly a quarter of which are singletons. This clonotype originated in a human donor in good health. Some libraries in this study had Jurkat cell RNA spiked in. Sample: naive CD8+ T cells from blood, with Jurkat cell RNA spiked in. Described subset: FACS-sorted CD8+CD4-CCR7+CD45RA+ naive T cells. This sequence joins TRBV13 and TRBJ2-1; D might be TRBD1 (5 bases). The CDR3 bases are TGTGCCAGCAGCCGACAGAACAATGAGCAGTTCTTC. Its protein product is CASSRQNNEQFF.